This T cell receptor (beta chain) is drawn from a study of cytomegalovirus exposure and HLA in healthy donors. Study results and limitations: When a later analysis compared HLA-associated TCR beta chains with equally common others, the HLA-associated chains turned out to be more clonally expanded and to have lower generation probabilities. Indistinguishability led to the exclusion of some V segments, TRBV6-2 and TRBV6-3 included. V- and J-gene trimming in TCR beta was tied to a missense DCLRE1C variant by an analysis performed later.

These donors counted as nominally healthy when sampled, but unrecorded immune exposures were likely. This CDR3 has 15 amino acids. Germline V CDR1 and CDR2: KGHSH, LQKENI. J lost 5 bases, V lost 3 bases, and 9 bases had no gene match. 60 Vbeta and 13 Jbeta primers were used in PCR. TCRdb's copy holds only in-frame clones and misses some; the assay was immunoSEQ multiplex PCR. The listing records under 200,000 clones. Of note for this clone: What it recognizes is unknown.

Sequencing input: PBMCs. The chain joins TRBV18 to TRBJ1-1; 7 positions agree with TRBD1. This sequence originates from a man aged 25-45 years in good health and CMV-seronegative. The CDR3, as DNA: TGTGCCAGCTCACCCTACAGGGGTCTGGGGACTGAAGCTTTCTTT. Amino acid sequence: CASSPYRGLGTEAFF.